The T cell receptor beta chain described here comes from a study of T cell responses to AZD1222 COVID-19 vaccine. Germline V lookup: CDR1 LGHNA, CDR2 YNFKEQ. The CDR3 runs 14 residues. Trimming removed 5 bases from V and 4 bases from J; junction bases left unmatched: 4. Assay used: immunoSEQ multiplex PCR; TCRdb lists only in-frame clones, some missing. The repertoire has 200,000 or so clones, approximately 93% of them found once; the top ten carry around 1%. This chain joins TRBV4-2 and TRBJ2-3, with 9 bases fitting TRBD2. The sequence derives from an adult who received the AZD1222 COVID-19 vaccine. The material sequenced was peripheral blood, taken 28 days after the second AZD1222 dose. The CDR3 loop is CASSFSGGSDTQYF. CDR3 nucleotides: TGTGCCAGCAGCTTTAGCGGGGGCTCAGATACGCAGTATTTT.